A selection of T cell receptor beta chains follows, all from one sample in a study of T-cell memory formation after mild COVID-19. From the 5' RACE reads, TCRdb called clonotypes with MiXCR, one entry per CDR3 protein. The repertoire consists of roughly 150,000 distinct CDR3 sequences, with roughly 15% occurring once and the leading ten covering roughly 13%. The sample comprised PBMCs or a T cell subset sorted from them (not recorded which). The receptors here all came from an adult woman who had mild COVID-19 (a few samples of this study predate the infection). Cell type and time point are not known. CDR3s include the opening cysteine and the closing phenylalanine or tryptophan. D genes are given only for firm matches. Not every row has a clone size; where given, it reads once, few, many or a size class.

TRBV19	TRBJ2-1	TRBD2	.	TGTGCCAGTAGTATCGGGGGGTTCTTAGCCTACAATGAGCAGTTCTTC	CASSIGGFLAYNEQFF
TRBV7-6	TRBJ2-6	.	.	TGTGCCAGCAAGACCATGGACGGCTCTGGGGCCAACGTCCTGACTTTC	CASKTMDGSGANVLTF
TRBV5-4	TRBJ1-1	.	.	TGTGCCAGCAGCTCCTGGACCGGGGGGACTGAAGCTTTCTTT	CASSSWTGGTEAFF
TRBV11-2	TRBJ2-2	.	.	TGTGCCGCAAAAAAGGGGCTAGCAGACGGGGAGCTGTTTTTT	CAAKKGLADGELFF
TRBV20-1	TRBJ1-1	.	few	TGCAGTGCTAGAGATTCTACAGGGATGAACACTGAAGCTTTCTTT	CSARDSTGMNTEAFF
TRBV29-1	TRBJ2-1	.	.	TGCAGCGTTGAGGATGGGCCGGCCTACAATGAGCAGTTCTTC	CSVEDGPAYNEQFF
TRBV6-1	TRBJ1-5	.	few	TGTGCCAGCAGTGATCGAGGAGATACAAGAAATCAGCCCCAGCATTTT	CASSDRGDTRNQPQHF
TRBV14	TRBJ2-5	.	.	TGTGCCAGCAGCGGAGACATGGCGGAGACCCAGTACTTC	CASSGDMAETQYF
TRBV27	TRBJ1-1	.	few	TGTGCCAGCAGTGGCGGGGCCAGCACTGAAGCTTTCTTT	CASSGGASTEAFF
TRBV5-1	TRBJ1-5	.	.	TGCGCCAGCAGCCTGACGGGCAATCAGCCCCAGCATTTT	CASSLTGNQPQHF
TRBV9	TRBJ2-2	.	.	TGTGCCAGCAGCGTGTCCTCTAACACCGGGGAGCTGTTTTTT	CASSVSSNTGELFF
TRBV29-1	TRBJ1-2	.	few	TGCAGCGTTGAAGGCACCAAATTAGACTATGGCTACACCTTC	CSVEGTKLDYGYTF
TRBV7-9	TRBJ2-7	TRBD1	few	TGTGCCAGCAGCTTAGCGACAGGGGGCGCGTTCTACGAGCAGTACTTC	CASSLATGGAFYEQYF
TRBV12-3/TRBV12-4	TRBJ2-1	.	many	TGTGCCAGCAGTTTGGAGTTGGGGAATGAGCAGTTCTTC	CASSLELGNEQFF
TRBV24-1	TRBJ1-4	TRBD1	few	TGTGCCACCAGTGATCCCGCCTGGACAGGGGGGAAAGAAAAACTGTTTTTT	CATSDPAWTGGKEKLFF
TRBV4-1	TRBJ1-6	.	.	TGCGCCAGCAGCCAAGAGGTTGTAAGAACACCCCTCCACTTT	CASSQEVVRTPLHF
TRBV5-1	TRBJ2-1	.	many	TGCGCCAGCGCTGCCGAAGGGTCCTACAATGAGCAGTTCTTC	CASAAEGSYNEQFF
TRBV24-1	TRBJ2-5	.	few	TGTGCCACCAGTGACCATGAACAAGAGACCCAGTACTTC	CATSDHEQETQYF
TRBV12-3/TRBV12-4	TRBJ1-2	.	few	TGTGCCAGCAGATCCCAGGGTGAGGGAAACTATGGCTACACCTTC	CASRSQGEGNYGYTF
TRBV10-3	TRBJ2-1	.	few	TGTGCCATCAATCAGGGGACGGGAAAACATGAGCAGTTCTTC	CAINQGTGKHEQFF
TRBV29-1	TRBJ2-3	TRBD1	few	TGCAGCGGCCGTAAGGGGGCTTCTAGCACAGATACGCAGTATTTT	CSGRKGASSTDTQYF
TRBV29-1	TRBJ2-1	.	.	TGCAGCGTTCGACAGGTTGAGCAGTTCTTC	CSVRQVEQFF
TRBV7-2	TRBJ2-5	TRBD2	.	TGTGCCAGCAGCTCCGGGACTAGCGGGAGTAGAAAGACCCAGTACTTC	CASSSGTSGSRKTQYF
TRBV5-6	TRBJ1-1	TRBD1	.	TGTGCCAGCAGCTTGGGGACAGGGGCGTCCACTGAAGCTTTCTTT	CASSLGTGASTEAFF
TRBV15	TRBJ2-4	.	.	TGTGCCACCAGCAGAGTAGAGGGGCAGCTTCCCGGGGGCATTCAGTACTTC	CATSRVEGQLPGGIQYF
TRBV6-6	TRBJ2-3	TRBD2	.	TGTGCCAGCAGTTCGGGACTAGCGATAGATACGCAGTATTTT	CASSSGLAIDTQYF